These 26 T cell receptor beta chains were sequenced from one sample in a study of cytomegalovirus exposure and HLA in healthy donors. PCR amplification relied on 60 Vbeta primers (plus 13 Jbeta primers). Method: immunoSEQ multiplex PCR; TCRdb's copy keeps in-frame clones and lacks some. The sample yields over 95,000 clones, 70% to 80% seen once. Sample: PBMCs. These receptors came from a female donor in good health and CMV-seronegative.

The rearrangement joins TRBV9 to TRBJ2-5; 8 bases are a match to TRBD2. Germline V CDR1 and CDR2: SGDLS, YYNGEE. The CDR3 is 14 residues long. V dropped 3 bases and J dropped 1; count of bases not matched to a gene: 2. The CDR3 DNA reads as TGTGCCAGCAGCGCCCGGGGGGGCCAAGAGACCCAGTACTTC. Translated: CASSARGGQETQYF.

CDR3 coding DNA: TGTGCCAGCGATAGGGGGCTCGGAGAGACCCAGTACTTC. Translating it yields CASDRGLGETQYF. The gene calls are TRBV7-9 and TRBJ2-5; 7 nucleotides line up with TRBD1. This CDR3 is 13 amino acids long. Unmatched junction bases numbered 7, after V lost 8 bases and J lost 4 bases. CDR1 and CDR2 from the germline V gene are SEHNR and FQNEAQ (reference sequence). Full variable domain (outside the CDR3, taken from reference TRBV7-9 and TRBJ2-5): DTGVSQNPRHKITKRGQNVTFRCDPISEHNRLYWYRQTLGQGPEFLTYFQNEAQLEKSRLLSDRFSAERPKGSFSTLEIQRTEQGDSAMYLCASDRGLGETQYFGPGTRLLVL.

V is TRBV4-3 and J is TRBJ2-7, with D hard to call. V shed 0 bases and J shed 4 bases, with 7 bases lying between them. This CDR3 contains 13 residues. From germline, CDR1 is LGHNA and CDR2 YSLEER. In nucleotides, the CDR3 is TGCGCCAGCAGCCAAGATCCCCTTTACGAGCAGTACTTC. Translating gives CASSQDPLYEQYF.

V and J are TRBV7-9 and TRBJ2-7; D is unclear. Germline V gene lookup returns CDR1 SEHNR and CDR2 FQNEAQ (reference sequence). V lost 5 bases, J lost 0 bases, and 14 bases lay in between. This CDR3 is built from 15 residues. CDR3 in amino acids: CASSHSPRSSYEQYF. The CDR3 DNA reads TGTGCCAGCAGCCACTCTCCGCGGAGCTCCTACGAGCAGTACTTC.

The chain carries TRBV10-2 and TRBJ1-5; D not resolved. This CDR3 contains 13 residues. Germline V CDR1 and CDR2: WSHSY, SAAADI. Trimming removed 8 bases from V and 3 bases from J, with 11 bases in between. The chain's CDR3 is CASARGANQPQHF. In DNA, the CDR3 is TGCGCCAGCGCTCGGGGTGCCAATCAGCCCCAGCATTTT.

V and J are TRBV7-9 and TRBJ2-2; possibly TRBD2 for D (5 bases). The V gene lost 5 bases and the J gene lost 6 bases, with 13 bases spanning the gap. CDR1 is SEHNR, CDR2 FQNEAQ, per germline (reference sequence). The CDR3 consists of 14 residues. CDR3: CASSPNRRAGELFF. The CDR3 bases are TGTGCCAGCAGCCCCAACCGGCGGGCCGGGGAGCTGTTTTTT.

V is TRBV7-8 and J is TRBJ1-2; 7 bases match TRBD1. The germline gives CDR1 SGHVS, CDR2 FQNEAQ. The CDR3 is 17 amino acids. V was pared by 4 bases and J by 0 bases, with 11 bases of the junction left unmatched. CDR3 coding DNA: TGTGCCAGCAGCTCCCTACTCGACAGGGCAACTAACTATGGCTACACCTTC. Translated: CASSSLLDRATNYGYTF.

The CDR3 nucleotides are TGTGCCAGCAGCTTAGTTAGCTCCTACGAGCAGTACTTC. Its translation is CASSLVSSYEQYF. This chain connects TRBV7-9 to TRBJ2-5; no definite D call. The DNA end is a closer match to TRBJ2-7, so the J assignment may be wrong. Germline V lookup: CDR1 SEHNR, CDR2 FQNEAQ (reference sequence). The CDR3 runs to 13 residues.

The chain employs TRBV5-4 and TRBJ2-5; TRBD2 aligns across 12 bases. This CDR3 has 15 amino acids. Germline loops: CDR1 SGHNT, CDR2 YYREEE (reference sequence). V trimming: 4 bases; J trimming: 2 bases; junction bases outside the gene matches: 3. The CDR3 protein is CASSRGLAGQETQYF. DNA for the CDR3: TGTGCCAGCAGCAGAGGACTAGCGGGGCAAGAGACCCAGTACTTC.

The J gene is TRBJ1-1, the V gene TRBV9; tentatively, D is TRBD1 (6 bases). In germline, CDR1 is SGDLS, CDR2 YYNGEE. Between the trimmed V and J ends, which lost 0 bases and 2 bases, there was a span of 8 bases. The CDR3 is 14 residues long. The CDR3, as DNA: TGTGCCAGCAGCGTAGCTGGGACAAACACTGAAGCTTTCTTT. Encoded protein: CASSVAGTNTEAFF.

This clone was observed once. This chain links TRBV4-2 with TRBJ1-2; D is uncertain. The CDR3 length is 14 residues. V shed 6 bases and J shed 0 bases, with 11 bases lying between them. Germline V gives CDR1 LGHNA, CDR2 YNFKEQ. CDR3 bases: TGTGCCAGCAGAGGAACCGGAGCTAACTATGGCTACACCTTC. Amino acids: CASRGTGANYGYTF.

The chain carries TRBV5-6 and TRBJ2-5, with TRBD1 identical over 11 bases. Germline V gene data show CDR1 as SGHDT and CDR2 as YYEEEE. Trimming removed 5 bases from V and 3 bases from J; junction bases left unmatched: 9. CDR3 length: 16 residues. The DNA of the CDR3 is TGTGCCAGCAGAGCTTTCGGGACAGGGGGAGAAGAGACCCAGTACTTC. This translates into CASRAFGTGGEETQYF.

The chain couples TRBV6-1 to TRBJ2-3, with D tentatively TRBD2 (6 bases). V lost 4 bases to trimming and J lost 0 bases, with 14 bases between them. Per germline, CDR1 MNHNS and CDR2 SASEGT. There are 16 residues in the CDR3. CDR3 sequence (DNA): TGTGCCAGCAGTGGCTCCTCCGGGACTAGCACAGATACGCAGTATTTT. This gives the protein CASSGSSGTSTDTQYF.

V is TRBV5-1 and J is TRBJ1-2; TRBD1 is a possible D gene (6 bases). The CDR3 spans 15 residues. Germline loops: CDR1 SGHRS, CDR2 YFSETQ. Trimming took 2 bases from V and 4 from J, leaving 15 bases between them. The CDR3 protein is CASSLTGLSAYGYTF. For the CDR3, the DNA is TGCGCCAGCAGCTTAACAGGGTTATCTGCCTATGGCTACACCTTC.

The chain uses TRBV10-3 and TRBJ1-1; D gene ambiguous. CDR3 size: 11 residues. V was pared by 5 bases and J by 4 bases, with 5 bases between. Germline V CDR1 and CDR2: ENHRY, SYGVKD. Here the CDR3 reads CAISSPTEAFF. The CDR3 DNA reads TGTGCCATCAGTTCTCCCACTGAAGCTTTCTTT.

This chain joins TRBV10-3 and TRBJ1-6; TRBD1 might be the D (6 bases). Germline values: CDR1 ENHRY, CDR2 SYGVKD. The CDR3 is made up of 17 amino acids. Trimming removed 2 bases from V and 7 bases from J, with 18 bases in between. The CDR3 here is CAISEKGADQGNSPLHF. The CDR3 DNA follows: TGTGCCATCAGTGAGAAAGGGGCCGATCAGGGGAATTCACCCCTCCACTTT.

This chain joins TRBV7-2 and TRBJ1-1; D remains unclear. The CDR3 loop spans 15 amino acids. Germline CDR1 and CDR2: SGHTA and FQGNSA. V was pared by 0 bases and J by 5 bases, with 13 bases between. As DNA, the CDR3 is TGTGCCAGCAGCTTAGCGTCGGGGTCGGGTACTGAAGCTTTCTTT. It yields the protein CASSLASGSGTEAFF. Supplemented by reference TRBV7-2 and TRBJ1-1, the full variable domain reads GAGVSQSPSNKVTEKGKDVELRCDPISGHTALYWYRQSLGQGLEFLIYFQGNSAPDKSGLPSDRFSAERTGGSVSTLTIQRTQQEDSAVYLCASSLASGSGTEAFFGQGTRLTVV.

The chain joins TRBV5-4 to TRBJ2-7; TRBD2 matches at 10 bases. Germline CDR1 and CDR2: SGHNT and YYREEE (reference sequence). The length of the CDR3 is 15 residues. Germline trimming cut 0 bases from V and 2 bases from J; bases unmatched to any gene: 2. The CDR3 loop is CASSLVSGGTYEQYF. CDR3 nucleotides: TGTGCCAGCAGCTTGGTTAGCGGGGGGACCTACGAGCAGTACTTC.

The chain uses TRBV7-2 and TRBJ2-7; D is possibly TRBD1 (6 bases). V was pared by 4 bases and J by 3 bases, with 13 bases between. The length of the CDR3 is 14 residues. The germline V gene has CDR1 SGHTA and CDR2 FQGNSA. DNA for the CDR3: TGTGCCAGCAGCTATTTAACAGGGAACTACGAGCAGTACTTC. As protein: CASSYLTGNYEQYF.

The chain joins TRBV6-1 to TRBJ1-2; 10 bases agree with TRBD1. Germline loops: CDR1 MNHNS, CDR2 SASEGT. The CDR3 is 16 amino acids. The V and J ends lost 2 bases and 8 bases, in that order; junction bases with no gene match: 11. CDR3 protein: CASSEKGQGPVEGYTF. DNA for the CDR3: TGTGCCAGCAGTGAAAAGGGACAGGGGCCCGTAGAAGGCTACACCTTC.

The chain is built from TRBV7-9 and TRBJ2-7; 12 bases align to TRBD2. In germline, CDR1 is SEHNR, CDR2 FQNEAQ (reference sequence). The CDR3 sequence is 15 residues long. The V gene end was trimmed by 5 bases and the J gene end by 2 bases; junction bases not matched to a gene: 4. The CDR3 DNA reads TGTGCCAGCAGCAGGACTAGCGGGGAAACCTACGAGCAGTACTTC. Translated: CASSRTSGETYEQYF.

The chain joins TRBV5-1 to TRBJ2-7; D possibly corresponds to TRBD1 (6 bases). Germline V gene data show CDR1 as SGHRS and CDR2 as YFSETQ. Between the trimmed V and J ends, which lost 0 bases and 9 bases, there was a span of 19 bases. The CDR3 loop spans 15 amino acids. The CDR3 protein is CASSLGQVDGSGQYF. Written as DNA, the CDR3 is TGCGCCAGCAGCTTGGGACAGGTCGATGGTAGTGGGCAGTACTTC. Combining the CDR3 with reference TRBV5-1 and TRBJ2-7 gives the whole variable domain KAGVTQTPRYLIKTRGQQVTLSCSPISGHRSVSWYQQTPGQGLQFLFEYFSETQRNKGNFPGRFSGRQFSNSRSEMNVSTLELGDSALYLCASSLGQVDGSGQYFGPGTRLTVT.

J is TRBJ1-1 and V is TRBV30; D gene uncertain. Germline CDR1 GTSNPN, CDR2 SVGIG (reference sequence). Deletions cut 3 bases from V and 7 bases from J, with 15 bases between. The CDR3 runs 13 residues. For the CDR3, the DNA is TGTGCCTGGAGCCCCCAGAGTGCGGTTGAAGCTTTCTTT. Its translation is CAWSPQSAVEAFF.

The V call is TRBV10-3, the J call TRBJ2-7; no reliable D call. Per the germline V gene, CDR1 is ENHRY and CDR2 is SYGVKD. This CDR3 comprises 15 residues. With 0 bases removed from V and 5 bases from J, the gap between germline ends came to 14 bases. The CDR3 loop reads CAISESRSYLDEQYF. CDR3 DNA sequence: TGTGCCATCAGTGAGTCGAGGAGCTATCTCGACGAGCAGTACTTC.

The V and J genes are TRBV27 and TRBJ2-2; 9 bases line up with TRBD2. Germline lookup yields CDR1 MNHEY and CDR2 SMNVEV (reference sequence). V lost 8 bases, J lost 4 bases, and 8 bases stayed unmatched. The CDR3 runs to 15 residues. As DNA, the CDR3 is TGTGCCAGCGGCGGGGGGGCAGTGGGCACCGGGGAGCTGTTTTTT. It codes for CASGGGAVGTGELFF.

This chain links TRBV7-3 with TRBJ2-1, with 8 bases lining up with TRBD2. The length of the CDR3 is 15 residues. With 5 bases clipped from V and 3 bases from J, the junction kept 6 bases outside the gene matches. The germline gives CDR1 SGHTA, CDR2 FQGTGA. This CDR3 is CASSTGGGNYNEQFF. CDR3 sequence (DNA): TGTGCCAGCAGCACAGGCGGGGGGAACTACAATGAGCAGTTCTTC. Full variable domain (missing parts from reference TRBV7-3 and TRBJ2-1): GAGVSQTPSNKVTEKGKYVELRCDPISGHTALYWYRQSLGQGPEFLIYFQGTGAADDSGLPNDRFFAVRPEGSVSTLKIQRTERGDSAVYLCASSTGGGNYNEQFFGPGTRLTVL.